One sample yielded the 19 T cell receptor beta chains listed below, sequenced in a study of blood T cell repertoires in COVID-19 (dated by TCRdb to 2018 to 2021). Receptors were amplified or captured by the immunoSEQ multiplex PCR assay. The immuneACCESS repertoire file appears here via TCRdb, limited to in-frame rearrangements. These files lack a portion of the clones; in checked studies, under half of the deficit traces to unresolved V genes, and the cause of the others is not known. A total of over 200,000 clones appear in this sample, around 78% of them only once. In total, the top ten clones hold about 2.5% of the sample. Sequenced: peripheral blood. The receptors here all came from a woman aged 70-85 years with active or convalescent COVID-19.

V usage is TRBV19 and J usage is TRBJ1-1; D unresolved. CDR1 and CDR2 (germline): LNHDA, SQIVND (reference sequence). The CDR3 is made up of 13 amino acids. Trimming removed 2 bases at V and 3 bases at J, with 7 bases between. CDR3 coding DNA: TGTGCCAGTAGTATACGGTCCTACACTGAAGCTTTCTTT. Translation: CASSIRSYTEAFF.

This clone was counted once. This CDR3 reads CASSHPGQEASSYNSPLHF. CDR3 nucleotides: TGTGCCAGTAGTCATCCGGGACAGGAGGCGAGCTCCTATAATTCACCCCTCCACTTT. This chain uses TRBV19 with TRBJ1-6; 8 nucleotides match TRBD1. With V trimmed by 5 bases and J by 0 bases, 12 bases remained unmatched. The V gene's germline CDR1 is LNHDA and CDR2 SQIVND (reference sequence). The CDR3 loop spans 19 amino acids. Based on the CDR3 plus reference TRBV19 and TRBJ1-6, the full variable domain is DGGITQSPKYLFRKEGQNVTLSCEQNLNHDAMYWYRQDPGQGLRLIYYSQIVNDFQKGDIAEGYSVSREKKESFPLTVTSAQKNPTAFYLCASSHPGQEASSYNSPLHFGNGTRLTVT.

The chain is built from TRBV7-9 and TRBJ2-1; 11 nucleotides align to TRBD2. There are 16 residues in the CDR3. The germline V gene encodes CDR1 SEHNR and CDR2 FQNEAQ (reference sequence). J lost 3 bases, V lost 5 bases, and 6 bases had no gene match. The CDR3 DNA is TGTGCCAGCAGCGACTCTAGCGGGGGGATCTACAATGAGCAGTTCTTC. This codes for CASSDSSGGIYNEQFF. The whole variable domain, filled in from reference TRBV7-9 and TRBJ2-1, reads DTGVSQNPRHKITKRGQNVTFRCDPISEHNRLYWYRQTLGQGPEFLTYFQNEAQLEKSRLLSDRFSAERPKGSFSTLEIQRTEQGDSAMYLCASSDSSGGIYNEQFFGPGTRLTVL.

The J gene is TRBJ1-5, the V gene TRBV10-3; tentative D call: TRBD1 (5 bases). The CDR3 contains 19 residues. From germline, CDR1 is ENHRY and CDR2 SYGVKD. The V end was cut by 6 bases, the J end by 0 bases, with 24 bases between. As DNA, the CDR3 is TGTGCCATCAGCGAATGGGGCCCAGGTTCGGACTATAGCAATCAGCCCCAGCATTTT. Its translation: CAISEWGPGSDYSNQPQHF.

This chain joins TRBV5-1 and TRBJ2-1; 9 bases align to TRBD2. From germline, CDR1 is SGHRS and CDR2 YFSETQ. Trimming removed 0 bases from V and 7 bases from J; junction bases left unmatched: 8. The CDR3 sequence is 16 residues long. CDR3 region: CASSLDGARGGNEQFF. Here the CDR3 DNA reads TGCGCCAGCAGCTTGGACGGGGCGCGGGGGGGTAATGAGCAGTTCTTC.

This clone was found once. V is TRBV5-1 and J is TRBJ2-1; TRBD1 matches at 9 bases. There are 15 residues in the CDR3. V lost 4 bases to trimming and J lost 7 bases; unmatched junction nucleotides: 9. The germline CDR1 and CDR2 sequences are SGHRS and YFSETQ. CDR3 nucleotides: TGCGCCAGCAGCGGTAGACAGGGGGAACTAAATGAGCAGTTCTTC. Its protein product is CASSGRQGELNEQFF.

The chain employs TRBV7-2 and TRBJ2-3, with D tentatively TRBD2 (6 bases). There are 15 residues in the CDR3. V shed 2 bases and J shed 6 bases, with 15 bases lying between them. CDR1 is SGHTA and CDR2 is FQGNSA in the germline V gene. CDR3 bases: TGTGCCAGCAGCTTATGGGTAGCGGAAGGGGATACGCAGTATTTT. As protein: CASSLWVAEGDTQYF.

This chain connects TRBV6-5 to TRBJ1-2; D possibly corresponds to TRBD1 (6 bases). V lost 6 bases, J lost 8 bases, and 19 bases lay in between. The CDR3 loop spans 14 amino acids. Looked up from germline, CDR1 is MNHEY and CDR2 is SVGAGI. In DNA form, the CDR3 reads TGTGCCAGCAGGCTCACAGGGAGCCAGGGAGGCTACACCTTC. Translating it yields CASRLTGSQGGYTF.

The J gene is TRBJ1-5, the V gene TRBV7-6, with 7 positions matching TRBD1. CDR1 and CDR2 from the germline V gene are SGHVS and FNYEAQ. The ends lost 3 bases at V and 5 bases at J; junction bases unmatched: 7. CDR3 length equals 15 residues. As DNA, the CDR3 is TGTGCCAGCAGCTTCGGGACAGTATGGGATCAGCCCCAGCATTTT. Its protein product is CASSFGTVWDQPQHF.

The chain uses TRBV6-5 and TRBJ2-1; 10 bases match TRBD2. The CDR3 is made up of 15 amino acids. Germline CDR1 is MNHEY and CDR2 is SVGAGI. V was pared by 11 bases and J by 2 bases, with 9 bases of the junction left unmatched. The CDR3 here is CASASGSYTYNEQFF. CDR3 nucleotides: TGTGCCTCAGCTAGCGGGAGTTATACCTACAATGAGCAGTTCTTC.

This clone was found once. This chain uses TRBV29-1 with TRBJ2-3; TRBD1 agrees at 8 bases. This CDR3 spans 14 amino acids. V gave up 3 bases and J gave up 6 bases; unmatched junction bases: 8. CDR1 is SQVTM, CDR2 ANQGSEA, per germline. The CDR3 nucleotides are TGCAGCGTTGACAGGGGGCTAGGGCACGATACGCAGTATTTT. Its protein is CSVDRGLGHDTQYF.

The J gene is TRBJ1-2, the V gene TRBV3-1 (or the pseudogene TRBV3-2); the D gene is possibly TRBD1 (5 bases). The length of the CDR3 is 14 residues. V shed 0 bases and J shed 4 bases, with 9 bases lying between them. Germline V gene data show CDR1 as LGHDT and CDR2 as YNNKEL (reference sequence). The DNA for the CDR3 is TGTGCCAGCAGCCAAGATACAGGCGGCTATGGCTACACCTTC. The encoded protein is CASSQDTGGYGYTF.

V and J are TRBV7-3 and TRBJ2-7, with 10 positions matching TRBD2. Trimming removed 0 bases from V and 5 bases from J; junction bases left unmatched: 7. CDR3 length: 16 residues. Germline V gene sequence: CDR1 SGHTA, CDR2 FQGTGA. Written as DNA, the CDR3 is TGTGCCAGCAGCTTAACGGGTAGCGGGGGGATCCACGAGCAGTACTTC. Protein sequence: CASSLTGSGGIHEQYF.

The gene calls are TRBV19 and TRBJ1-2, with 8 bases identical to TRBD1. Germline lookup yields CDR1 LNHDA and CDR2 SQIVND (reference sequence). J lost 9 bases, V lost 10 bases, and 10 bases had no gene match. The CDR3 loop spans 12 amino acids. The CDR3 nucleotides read TGTGCCATCTTAGGACAGGGAGGACGCTACACCTTC. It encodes CAILGQGGRYTF.

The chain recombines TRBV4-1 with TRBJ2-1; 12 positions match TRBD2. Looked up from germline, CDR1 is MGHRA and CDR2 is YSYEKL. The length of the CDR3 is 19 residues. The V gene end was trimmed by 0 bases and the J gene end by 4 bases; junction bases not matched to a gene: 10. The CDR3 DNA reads TGCGCCAGCAGCCAAGAATGGGCGGTTGGGACTAGCGGGTACAATGAGCAGTTCTTC. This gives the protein CASSQEWAVGTSGYNEQFF.

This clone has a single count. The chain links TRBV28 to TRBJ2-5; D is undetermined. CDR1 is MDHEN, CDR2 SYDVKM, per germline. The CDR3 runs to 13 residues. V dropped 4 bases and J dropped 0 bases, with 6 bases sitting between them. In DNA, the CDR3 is TGTGCCAGCAGTTCCCAGTACCAAGAGACCCAGTACTTC. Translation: CASSSQYQETQYF. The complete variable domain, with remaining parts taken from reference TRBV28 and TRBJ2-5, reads DVKVTQSSRYLVKRTGEKVFLECVQDMDHENMFWYRQDPGLGLRLIYFSYDVKMKEKGDIPEGYSVSREKKERFSLILESASTNQTSMYLCASSSQYQETQYFGPGTRLLVL.

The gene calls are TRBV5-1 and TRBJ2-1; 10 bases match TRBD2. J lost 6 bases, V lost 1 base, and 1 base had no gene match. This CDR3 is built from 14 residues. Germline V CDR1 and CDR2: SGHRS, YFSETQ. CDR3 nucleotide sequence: TGCGCCAGCAGCTTGCGACTAGCGGGCAATGAGCAGTTCTTC. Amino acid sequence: CASSLRLAGNEQFF.

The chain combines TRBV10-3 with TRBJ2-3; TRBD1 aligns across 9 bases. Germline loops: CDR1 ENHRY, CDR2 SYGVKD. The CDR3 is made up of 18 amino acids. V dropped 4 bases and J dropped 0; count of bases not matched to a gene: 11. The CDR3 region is CAISGQGVTSSSTDTQYF. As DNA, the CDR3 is TGTGCCATCAGTGGACAGGGGGTCACAAGTTCTAGCACAGATACGCAGTATTTT.

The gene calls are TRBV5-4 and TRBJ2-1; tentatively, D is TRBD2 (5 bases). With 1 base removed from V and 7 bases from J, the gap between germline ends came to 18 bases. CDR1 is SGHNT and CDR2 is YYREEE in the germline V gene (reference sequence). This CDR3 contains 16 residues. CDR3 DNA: TGTGCCAGCAGCTTGTTTGAAGATCCCCCGGGGAATGAGCAGTTCTTC. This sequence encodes CASSLFEDPPGNEQFF.